This TCR beta chain was identified in a study of blood T cell repertoires in COVID-19. At the level of the study: Italy, Spain and the United States were the sources of the convalescent and acute COVID-19 samples.

This clone showed up just once. Germline V lookup: CDR1 LNHDA, CDR2 SQIVND (reference sequence). Trimming took off 7 bases at V and 6 bases at J, with 22 bases between the two ends. CDR3 length equals 16 residues. Repertoires were generated with immunoSEQ multiplex PCR, while TCRdb's copy carries only in-frame clones and drops some. This table has approximately 100,000 clones, 85% to 95% appearing once. The chain carries TRBV19 and TRBJ2-1; TRBD1 is a possible D gene (6 bases). The sequence was obtained from a man aged 50 to 60 with active COVID-19. The specimen sequenced was peripheral blood. The DNA for the CDR3 is TGTGCCAGTACTTCAAGCTCCAGGGGCCCGTTCAATGAGCAGTTCTTC. It codes for CASTSSSRGPFNEQFF.